The rows below give T cell receptor beta chains drawn from one sample of a study of T cells in Graves' hyperthyroidism and ophthalmopathy. Via MiXCR, TCRdb re-called the multiplex PCR reads, giving one row per CDR3 protein. The sample includes roughly 290,000 distinct CDR3 sequences, roughly 15% of them seen just once. The specimen was blood. Receptors were obtained from a middle-aged woman with Graves' hyperthyroidism. Both conserved end residues are part of each CDR3. Fields, in order: V gene, D gene, J gene, clone size, CDR3 length, CDR3 protein, CDR3 DNA. The D gene is left open where the match is weak. Size values are once, few and many counts, or a class for expanded clones, and some rows have none.

TRBV18	.	TRBJ1-1	.	16	CASSPTDEVWDTEAFF	TGTGCCAGCTCACCAACTGACGAGGTTTGGGACACTGAAGCTTTCTTT
TRBV6-2/TRBV6-3	TRBD2	TRBJ2-1	few	11	CATGRSNEQFF	TGTGCCACCGGGAGGAGCAATGAGCAGTTCTTC
TRBV28	.	TRBJ2-3	many	12	CASSLGRYTQYF	TGTGCCAGCAGTTTGGGACGGTATACGCAGTATTTT
TRBV7-9	TRBD2	TRBJ2-5	.	16	CASSSTRTSGQETQYF	TGTGCCAGCAGCTCCACCCGGACTAGCGGGCAAGAGACCCAGTACTTC
TRBV7-9	TRBD1	TRBJ2-2	many	18	CASSLFVWTGANTGELFF	TGTGCCAGCAGCTTATTTGTGTGGACAGGGGCGAACACCGGGGAGCTGTTTTTT
TRBV7-2	TRBD2	TRBJ2-1	many	14	CASSLAGTSYEQFF	TGTGCCAGCAGCTTAGCGGGGACTAGTTATGAGCAGTTCTTC
TRBV10-2	.	TRBJ2-7	few	14	CASSEYESSYEQYF	TGCGCCAGCAGTGAGTACGAATCCTCCTACGAGCAGTACTTC
TRBV20-1	.	TRBJ1-6	.	14	CSARRTVFDSPLHF	TGCAGTGCTCGACGGACAGTTTTCGACTCACCCCTCCACTTT
TRBV19	.	TRBJ1-1	many	14	CATSTRNMNTEAFF	TGTGCCACCTCAACCAGGAATATGAACACTGAAGCTTTCTTT
TRBV10-3	TRBD2	TRBJ2-1	many	14	CATTGTSDDNEQFF	TGTGCCACCACCGGGACTAGCGACGACAATGAGCAGTTCTTC
TRBV20-1	TRBD2	TRBJ2-1	.	14	CSATRTSDYNEQFF	TGCAGTGCTACTCGGACTAGCGACTACAATGAGCAGTTCTTC
TRBV28	.	TRBJ2-7	many	15	CASSSISRSRGEQYF	TGTGCCAGCAGTTCCATATCCAGATCGAGGGGAGAGCAGTACTTC
TRBV13	TRBD1	TRBJ2-5	many	13	CASSVGQGETQYF	TGTGCCAGCAGCGTCGGACAGGGAGAGACCCAGTACTTC
TRBV20-1	.	TRBJ1-2	.	12	CSARDEGDGYTF	TGCAGTGCTAGAGATGAGGGCGATGGCTACACCTTC
TRBV2	.	TRBJ1-2	many	15	CASSEEGGRHYGYTF	TGTGCCAGCAGTGAGGAGGGGGGGCGCCACTATGGCTACACCTTC
TRBV19	.	TRBJ2-7	.	14	CASSRDTRPYEQYF	TGTGCCAGTAGTAGGGACACGAGACCCTACGAGCAGTACTTC
TRBV28	.	TRBJ2-7	few	14	CASTPVPQSYEQYF	TGTGCCAGCACCCCCGTACCTCAAAGCTACGAGCAGTACTTC
TRBV14	.	TRBJ1-3	.	14	CASSNGGPGNTIYF	TGTGCCAGCAGCAACGGGGGCCCTGGAAACACCATATATTTT
TRBV5-1	.	TRBJ2-3	many	13	CASSLAFGETQYF	TGCGCCAGCAGCTTGGCCTTTGGAGAGACGCAGTATTTT
TRBV6-2/TRBV6-3	.	TRBJ1-5	.	16	CASSQTSGGGGQPQHF	TGTGCCAGCAGTCAAACATCCGGGGGGGGGGGTCAGCCCCAGCATTTT
TRBV6-2/TRBV6-3	.	TRBJ1-1	.	15	CASIRLGGMNTEAFF	TGTGCCAGCATCCGACTAGGTGGGATGAACACTGAAGCTTTCTTT
TRBV20-1	TRBD1	TRBJ2-2	few	14	CSARPTGSPGELFF	TGCAGTGCTAGGCCGACAGGGTCCCCGGGGGAGCTGTTTTTT
TRBV6-1	TRBD1	TRBJ1-5	many	17	CASRRYGTGTGNQPQHF	TGTGCCAGCAGGCGGTACGGGACAGGGACGGGGAATCAGCCCCAGCATTTT
TRBV13	TRBD2	TRBJ2-1	few	19	CASSSTSGRRRETPNEQFF	TGTGCCAGCAGCTCGACTAGCGGGAGAAGACGGGAAACTCCCAATGAGCAGTTCTTC
TRBV20-1	.	TRBJ2-1	many	11	CSANLVGEQFF	TGCAGTGCCAATTTAGTTGGTGAGCAGTTCTTC
TRBV3-1	TRBD1	TRBJ1-1	many	14	CASSQRDRNTEAFF	TGTGCCAGCAGCCAGAGGGACAGAAACACTGAAGCTTTCTTT
TRBV10-3	.	TRBJ1-6	.	13	CATVQGGDSPLHF	TGTGCCACAGTACAGGGTGGAGATTCACCCCTCCACTTT
TRBV2	.	TRBJ2-7	many	12	CASSEEYSEQYF	TGTGCCAGCAGTGAAGAGTATAGCGAGCAGTACTTC
TRBV6-1	TRBD2	TRBJ2-5	many	15	CASSPTSGSWETQYF	TGTGCCAGCAGCCCAACTAGCGGGAGCTGGGAGACCCAGTACTTC
TRBV6-4	TRBD2	TRBJ2-1	.	17	CASTIVGAGGPGYEQFF	TGTGCCAGCACCATTGTCGGGGCGGGAGGGCCTGGCTATGAGCAGTTCTTC
TRBV10-3	.	TRBJ2-1	.	14	CAIRAVPEGNEQFF	TGTGCCATCCGCGCGGTCCCGGAAGGCAATGAGCAGTTCTTC
TRBV7-2	.	TRBJ2-1	.	15	CASSRVGLSYNEQFF	TGTGCCAGCAGCCGAGTGGGCCTCTCCTACAATGAGCAGTTCTTC
TRBV5-8	.	TRBJ2-3	.	16	CASSFIGSRSTDTQYF	TGTGCCAGCAGCTTTATTGGGAGCCGGAGCACAGATACGCAGTATTTT
TRBV20-1	.	TRBJ1-1	many	15	CSAPFPGQTRTEAFF	TGCAGTGCTCCCTTCCCGGGCCAGACTAGGACTGAAGCTTTCTTT
TRBV12-3/TRBV12-4	TRBD1	TRBJ2-7	.	15	CASSSSGQGADEQYF	TGTGCCAGCAGTAGCTCGGGACAGGGGGCCGACGAGCAGTACTTC
TRBV2	TRBD2	TRBJ2-5	many	14	CASRPGLDGETQYF	TGTGCCAGCAGACCGGGACTAGATGGGGAGACCCAGTACTTC
TRBV2	.	TRBJ1-1	many	15	CASKSGGTMNTEAFF	TGTGCCAGCAAGTCGGGGGGCACCATGAACACTGAAGCTTTCTTT
TRBV5-4	TRBD2	TRBJ2-3	.	18	CASSLEGVRGGRTDTQYF	TGTGCCAGCAGCTTGGAGGGCGTTCGGGGAGGGCGGACAGATACGCAGTATTTT
TRBV12-3/TRBV12-4	.	TRBJ2-7	many	14	CASSLSYELYEQYF	TGTGCCAGCAGTTTAAGCTACGAGCTTTACGAGCAGTACTTC
TRBV6-6	.	TRBJ1-6	.	13	CASSYSSDSPLHF	TGTGCCAGCAGTTACTCGAGTGATTCACCCCTCCACTTT
TRBV7-8	.	TRBJ1-2	few	15	CASSINTDPYYGYTF	TGTGCCAGCAGCATTAATACAGATCCTTACTATGGCTACACCTTC
TRBV3-1	.	TRBJ1-2	many	13	CASSQEGRRGYTF	TGTGCCAGCAGCCAAGAAGGCCGACGGGGCTACACCTTC
TRBV27	.	TRBJ2-1	many	18	CASMEGAAGRNPYNEQFF	TGTGCCAGCATGGAAGGGGCGGCAGGGCGGAACCCCTACAATGAGCAGTTCTTC
TRBV19	.	TRBJ1-3	few	15	CASSIQVSSGNTIYF	TGTGCCAGTAGTATTCAGGTGAGCTCTGGAAACACCATATATTTT
TRBV12-3/TRBV12-4	.	TRBJ2-2	many	15	CASSLRRENTGELFF	TGTGCCAGCAGTTTACGGCGGGAGAACACCGGGGAGCTGTTTTTT
TRBV7-9	.	TRBJ2-7	.	14	CASSLSGSERARYF	TGTGCCAGCAGTCTTTCCGGGAGCGAACGAGCGAGATACTTC
TRBV5-8	TRBD2	TRBJ2-2	many	16	CASRIEAGVLHGELFF	TGTGCCAGCAGGATAGAGGCGGGAGTGCTTCACGGGGAGCTGTTTTTT
TRBV4-1	TRBD2	TRBJ2-5	many	14	CASSQDGSGRTQYF	TGCGCCAGCAGCCAAGACGGGAGCGGGAGAACCCAGTACTTC
TRBV27	TRBD1	TRBJ1-5	many	14	CASSYRGTNQPQHF	TGTGCCAGCAGTTACAGGGGGACCAATCAGCCCCAGCATTTT
TRBV6-1	.	TRBJ1-1	.	14	CASRTSSGNTEAFF	TGTGCCAGCAGAACCTCGAGTGGGAACACTGAAGCTTTCTTT
TRBV28	TRBD1	TRBJ2-7	.	14	CASSSGTGVYEQYF	TGTGCCAGCAGTTCCGGGACAGGGGTCTACGAGCAGTACTTC
TRBV20-1	.	TRBJ1-4	many	13	CSASPTAGEKLFF	TGCAGTGCTAGTCCGACCGCGGGGGAAAAACTGTTTTTT